The 21 T cell receptor beta chains given below trace back to one sample, sequenced in a study of blood T cell repertoires in COVID-19. Method: immunoSEQ multiplex PCR; TCRdb's copy keeps in-frame clones and lacks some. Of about 260,000 clones in the sample, roughly 90% were seen once. Sample: peripheral blood. These receptors came from a woman in her twenties or thirties with COVID-19, enrolled during active disease.

In this sample, this clone turned up a few times. Other nucleotide sequences from this sample produce the same CDR3. V is TRBV6-6 and J is TRBJ1-3, with 8 bases lining up with TRBD1. Germline V lookup: CDR1 MNHNY, CDR2 SVGAGI (reference sequence). CDR3 size: 14 residues. J lost 3 bases, V lost 2 bases, and 0 bases had no gene match. The CDR3 spells CASSYGQGGNTIYF. In nucleotides, the CDR3 is TGTGCCAGCAGTTACGGACAGGGTGGAAACACCATATATTTT.

The chain uses TRBV6-2 or TRBV6-3 and TRBJ1-2; D is uncertain. CDR3 length equals 12 residues. V lost 4 bases and J lost 8, with 11 bases in between. CDR1 is MNHEY, CDR2 SVGEGT, per germline. CDR3 DNA: TGTGCCAGCAGTTCTCCTACCGGGGGCTACACCTTC. Translation: CASSSPTGGYTF.

The chain has TRBV24-1 and TRBJ2-1; 9 bases are a match to TRBD2. Per the germline V gene, CDR1 is KGHDR and CDR2 is SFDVKD. The length of the CDR3 is 14 residues. The trim removed 4 bases at V and 10 bases at J, leaving 7 bases unmatched. CDR3 region: CATSEYLGTSEQFF. For the CDR3, the DNA is TGTGCCACCAGTGAATATCTGGGGACTAGCGAGCAGTTCTTC.

The chain recombines TRBV5-4 with TRBJ2-1, with D tentatively TRBD2 (5 bases). CDR1 is SGHNT and CDR2 is YYREEE in the germline V gene (reference sequence). The CDR3 totals 11 residues. V was clipped by 4 bases and J by 8 bases, with 7 bases between them. CDR3 sequence (DNA): TGTGCCAGCAGCGGGAGCGATGAGCAGTTCTTC. Its protein is CASSGSDEQFF.

The chain has TRBV2 and TRBJ2-5; a possible D gene is TRBD1 (6 bases). From germline, CDR1 is SNHLY and CDR2 FYNNEI. With 4 bases removed from V and 4 bases from J, the gap between germline ends came to 22 bases. The CDR3 is made up of 17 amino acids. This CDR3 is CASSGGSSGAWGETQYF. The CDR3 coding sequence is TGTGCCAGCAGTGGTGGTTCCTCAGGGGCTTGGGGAGAGACCCAGTACTTC.

This chain connects TRBV28 to TRBJ2-7; 11 bases fit TRBD2. Germline V lookup: CDR1 MDHEN, CDR2 SYDVKM. Losses at the gene ends were 6 bases for V and 5 bases for J; bases not matched to a gene: 9. The CDR3 runs to 15 residues. CDR3: CASRILAGDPHEQYF. CDR3 DNA sequence: TGTGCCAGCAGGATACTAGCGGGAGATCCCCACGAGCAGTACTTC.

The chain uses TRBV7-9 and TRBJ2-5; TRBD2 matches 8 bases. Germline CDR1 and CDR2: SEHNR and FQNEAQ (reference sequence). V lost 7 bases and J lost 5; bases outside the gene matches: 12. The CDR3 sequence is 15 residues long. The DNA for the CDR3 is TGTGCCAGCAACGATTGGGCGGGAGGTGGTGAGACCCAGTACTTC. Encoded protein: CASNDWAGGGETQYF.

The chain is built from TRBV7-2 and TRBJ2-1; D ambiguous. Per germline, CDR1 SGHTA and CDR2 FQGNSA. With 0 bases removed from V and 0 bases from J, the gap between germline ends came to 6 bases. The CDR3 has 15 amino acids. Here the CDR3 reads CASSLAYGSYNEQFF. The CDR3 coding sequence is TGTGCCAGCAGCTTAGCATACGGCTCCTACAATGAGCAGTTCTTC.

This clone was found a few times. The rearrangement links TRBV2 to TRBJ1-2; D unresolved. The CDR3 covers 11 residues. Germline lookup yields CDR1 SNHLY and CDR2 FYNNEI. Trimming took off 7 bases at V and 6 bases at J, with 9 bases between the two ends. This chain's CDR3 is CASTVRHGYTF. For the CDR3, the DNA is TGTGCCAGCACGGTCCGTCATGGCTACACCTTC.

This chain joins TRBV27 and TRBJ2-7; D may be TRBD2 (5 bases). Germline V CDR1 and CDR2: MNHEY, SMNVEV (reference sequence). V dropped 3 bases and J dropped 0 bases, with 12 bases sitting between them. CDR3 length equals 15 residues. The DNA for the CDR3 is TGTGCCAGCAGTTTCACCGGGATGAGCTCCTACGAGCAGTACTTC. Amino acids: CASSFTGMSSYEQYF.

This rearrangement joins TRBV10-3 to TRBJ1-1, with a possible D match to TRBD1 (5 bases). Germline V gives CDR1 ENHRY, CDR2 SYGVKD. The CDR3 extends over 13 amino acids. The ends were cut back, 6 bases at V and 2 bases at J, with 10 bases in the middle. The chain's CDR3 is CAISRDSNTEAFF. The CDR3, as DNA: TGTGCCATCAGCAGGGACTCAAACACTGAAGCTTTCTTT.

This sequence joins TRBV30 and TRBJ1-4; D is unresolved. The CDR3 is made up of 14 amino acids. V was trimmed by 0 bases and J by 4 bases, leaving 9 bases between them. CDR1 is GTSNPN and CDR2 is SVGIG in the germline V gene (reference sequence). The CDR3 bases are TGTGCCTGGAGTGTCGGCAGAGGTAATGAAAAACTGTTTTTT. This encodes CAWSVGRGNEKLFF. Looking up the rest from reference TRBV30 and TRBJ1-4 gives the full variable domain: SQTIHQWPATLVQPVGSPLSLECTVEGTSNPNLYWYRQAAGRGLQLLFYSVGIGQISSEVPQNLSASRPQDRQFILSSKKLLLSDSGFYLCAWSVGRGNEKLFFGSGTQLSVL.

The gene calls are TRBV28 and TRBJ2-2, with TRBD2 identical over 13 bases. V lost 2 bases and J lost 8; bases outside the gene matches: 5. Germline CDR1 is MDHEN and CDR2 is SYDVKM. The CDR3 has 16 residues. This CDR3 reads CASSLVGLAGAGELFF. CDR3 nucleotide sequence: TGTGCCAGCAGTTTAGTAGGACTAGCGGGAGCAGGGGAGCTGTTTTTT.

The chain links TRBV7-2 to TRBJ1-3, with D possibly matching TRBD1 (5 bases). This CDR3 contains 15 residues. Germline CDR1 and CDR2: SGHTA and FQGNSA. V lost 5 bases and J lost 4, with 15 bases in between. The CDR3 is CASSPGGGRGNTIYF. CDR3 bases: TGTGCCAGCAGCCCGGGGGGAGGGAGAGGAAACACCATATATTTT.

J is TRBJ1-6 and V is TRBV25-1, with a possible D match to TRBD1 (6 bases). CDR1 is MGHDK and CDR2 is SYGVNS in the germline V gene. V was pared by 5 bases and J by 10 bases, with 12 bases between. This CDR3 is 13 amino acids long. The CDR3 coding sequence is TGTGCCAGCAGTATCCCAGGGGTATCACCCCTCCACTTT. Translating it yields CASSIPGVSPLHF.

The chain combines TRBV4-3 with TRBJ2-5; TRBD1 agrees at 10 bases. The V and J ends lost 5 bases and 1 base, in that order; junction bases with no gene match: 1. Germline V lookup: CDR1 LGHNA, CDR2 YSLEER. The CDR3 spans 14 residues. DNA of the CDR3: TGCGCCAGCAGCGGGGACAGGGGCCAAGAGACCCAGTACTTC. Protein: CASSGDRGQETQYF.

The J gene is TRBJ2-5, the V gene TRBV2; 7 bases match TRBD2. Losses at the gene ends were 7 bases for V and 4 bases for J; bases not matched to a gene: 3. The CDR3 has 12 residues. The germline CDR1 and CDR2 sequences are SNHLY and FYNNEI. CDR3 sequence (DNA): TGTGCCAGCAAGCGGGACGGAGAGACCCAGTACTTC. Encoded protein: CASKRDGETQYF.

V usage is TRBV2 and J usage is TRBJ2-5, with unresolved D. CDR1 is SNHLY, CDR2 FYNNEI, per germline. This CDR3 comprises 12 residues. Trimming cost V 6 bases and J 4 bases, with 9 bases left between them. In DNA, the CDR3 is TGTGCCAGCAGGTTAAGAGTAGAGACCCAGTACTTC. Protein product: CASRLRVETQYF.

The CDR3 DNA sequence: TGCGCCAGCCGTCCTAGCGGGAGTGCAGATACGCAGTATTTT. Translation gives CASRPSGSADTQYF. The chain recombines TRBV4-3 with TRBJ2-3, with TRBD2 matching over 10 bases. Germline values: CDR1 LGHNA, CDR2 YSLEER. CDR3 length equals 14 residues. Trimming cost V 8 bases and J 4 bases; bases outside gene matches: 6.

The chain couples TRBV4-1 to TRBJ1-1; D unresolved. The CDR3 runs to 15 residues. The V end was cut by 1 base, the J end by 3 bases, with 12 bases between. Germline assignment: CDR1 MGHRA and CDR2 YSYEKL. The CDR3, as DNA: TGCGCCAGCAGCCAAGTTCTAGGTTTGGACACTGAAGCTTTCTTT. Encoded protein: CASSQVLGLDTEAFF.

This chain links TRBV27 with TRBJ1-1, with 11 nucleotides matching TRBD1. The CDR3 loop spans 15 amino acids. The V and J ends lost 6 bases and 10 bases, in that order; junction bases with no gene match: 13. Per germline, CDR1 MNHEY and CDR2 SMNVEV (reference sequence). CDR3 DNA: TGTGCCAGCAGCCAACCGGGACAGGGGGTAGGGAGAGCTTTCTTT. It translates to CASSQPGQGVGRAFF.